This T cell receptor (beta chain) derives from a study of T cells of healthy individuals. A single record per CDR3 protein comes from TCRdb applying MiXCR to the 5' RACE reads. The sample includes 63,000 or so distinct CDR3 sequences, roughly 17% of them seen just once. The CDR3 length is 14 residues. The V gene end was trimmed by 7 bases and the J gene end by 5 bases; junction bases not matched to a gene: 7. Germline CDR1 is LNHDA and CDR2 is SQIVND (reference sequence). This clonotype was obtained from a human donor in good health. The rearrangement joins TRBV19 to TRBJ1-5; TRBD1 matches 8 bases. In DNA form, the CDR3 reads TGTGCCAGTACCGCCCCAGGGGGCTATCAGCCCCAGCATTTT. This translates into CASTAPGGYQPQHF.